The 30 T cell receptor beta chains given below trace back to one sample, sequenced in a study of shared clonotypes between healthy human individuals (TCRdb year 2020). The library came from the immunoSEQ multiplex PCR assay. Sourced from immuneACCESS, this table was stored by TCRdb with only in-frame sequences that have V and J called. A share of the clones is absent; for the studies checked, an unresolved V gene accounts for under half, and the remainder has no known explanation. The sample table shows some 1.1 million clones, and about 80% are seen once. Of the sample, roughly 0.83% falls within the top ten clones. The sequenced material came from memory CD4+ T cells from PBMCs. The sample's cell subset or site label is to be understood as: CD45RA-negative fraction. The receptors originated from a man between 18 and 35 years old in good health. Some clones in this sample may be carry-over from other donors' samples.

Turning to this clone: Other DNA sequences from this sample encode an identical CDR3 as well. The V call is TRBV28, the J call TRBJ1-2; D is perhaps TRBD1 (5 bases). This CDR3 region has 12 residues. Germline assignment: CDR1 MDHEN and CDR2 SYDVKM. With 2 bases removed from V and 8 bases from J, the gap between germline ends came to 9 bases. The CDR3 DNA follows: TGTGCCAGCAGTTTACTCAGGGACGGCTACACCTTC. It translates to CASSLLRDGYTF.

V gene TRBV5-8 combines with J gene TRBJ1-1; D not certain. V was clipped by 0 bases and J by 3 bases, with 9 bases between them. This CDR3 region has 14 residues. Germline V CDR1 and CDR2: SGHTS, YDEGEE. CDR3 DNA: TGTGCCAGCAGCTTGGCTCGACGGTACACTGAAGCTTTCTTT. Translation gives CASSLARRYTEAFF.

This chain links TRBV20-1 with TRBJ2-4; 8 bases are shared with TRBD2. This CDR3 has 11 amino acids. After removal of 5 bases from V and 9 bases from J, the junction contained 3 bases not matched to a gene. Germline values: CDR1 DFQATT, CDR2 SNEGSKA (reference sequence). CDR3: CSALGGGIQYF. The CDR3 DNA reads TGCAGTGCTCTCGGGGGGGGCATTCAGTACTTC.

The chain uses TRBV15 and TRBJ2-2; 9 bases line up with TRBD2. Looked up from germline, CDR1 is LNHNV and CDR2 is YYDKDF (reference sequence). The CDR3 is made up of 14 amino acids. V lost 11 bases to trimming and J lost 6 bases; unmatched junction nucleotides: 10. CDR3 residues: CAVRGGRAPGELFF. The CDR3 DNA sequence: TGTGCCGTCCGCGGCGGGAGGGCCCCCGGGGAGCTGTTTTTT.

The chain links TRBV6-6 to TRBJ2-3, with D perhaps TRBD1 (6 bases). Per germline, CDR1 MNHNY and CDR2 SVGAGI (reference sequence). This CDR3 has 16 residues. Trimming shortened V by 7 bases and J by 0 bases, and 17 bases separated the two germline ends. The CDR3 loop is CASIRVQGASTDTQYF. CDR3 sequence (DNA): TGTGCCAGCATAAGGGTACAGGGAGCTAGCACAGATACGCAGTATTTT.

The chain couples TRBV9 to TRBJ2-1; TRBD2 matches 12 bases. V shed 0 bases, J shed 11 bases, and the junction held 6 bases outside the gene matches. This CDR3 comprises 15 residues. Germline V lookup: CDR1 SGDLS, CDR2 YYNGEE. CDR3 protein: CASSVGTSGTHKQFF. The CDR3 bases are TGTGCCAGCAGCGTAGGGACTAGCGGGACTCATAAGCAGTTCTTC.

The rearrangement uses TRBV30 and TRBJ1-2; D uncertain. This CDR3 has 13 residues. Per germline, CDR1 GTSNPN and CDR2 SVGIG (reference sequence). Trimming cost V 3 bases and J 8 bases, with 16 bases left between them. The CDR3 sequence: CAWSNGQLNGYTF. As DNA, the CDR3 is TGTGCCTGGAGCAATGGGCAGTTAAACGGCTACACCTTC. The full variable domain, completed using reference TRBV30 and TRBJ1-2, is SQTIHQWPATLVQPVGSPLSLECTVEGTSNPNLYWYRQAAGRGLQLLFYSVGIGQISSEVPQNLSASRPQDRQFILSSKKLLLSDSGFYLCAWSNGQLNGYTFGSGTRLTVV.

The CDR3 DNA follows: TGTGCCAGCAGCGCATTTGGTGAGCAGTTCTTC. Its protein is CASSAFGEQFF. J is TRBJ2-1 and V is TRBV7-9; D gene uncertain. From germline, CDR1 is SEHNR and CDR2 FQNEAQ (reference sequence). Trimming pared 5 bases from V and 9 bases from J, leaving 8 bases between. The CDR3 spans 11 residues.

Only a few counts were recorded for this clone. This chain links TRBV28 with TRBJ2-7, with D hard to call. The germline gives CDR1 MDHEN, CDR2 SYDVKM. V lost 8 bases and J 2 bases, leaving 19 bases between the germline ends. The CDR3 is made up of 15 amino acids. The CDR3 loop is CASCEPGRSPYEQYF. The CDR3, as DNA: TGTGCCAGCTGCGAACCCGGTCGGTCTCCCTACGAGCAGTACTTC.

The V gene is TRBV7-6, the J gene TRBJ2-3; TRBD2 is a possible D gene (6 bases). Trimming stripped 5 bases from V and 0 bases from J, with 9 bases between. Germline V gene data show CDR1 as SGHVS and CDR2 as FNYEAQ. The CDR3 has 14 amino acids. The CDR3 protein is CASSTGTSTDTQYF. CDR3 coding DNA: TGTGCCAGCAGCACGGGGACTAGCACAGATACGCAGTATTTT.

This clone was seen only a few times. The J gene is TRBJ1-1, the V gene TRBV2; D uncertain. The CDR3 runs 17 residues. The V and J ends lost 9 bases and 1 base respectively, with 24 bases between them. The germline CDR1 and CDR2 sequences are SNHLY and FYNNEI. CDR3 sequence (DNA): TGTGCCAGTAACCAGGAGGGTTGGATGCAACAGAACACTGAAGCTTTCTTT. As protein: CASNQEGWMQQNTEAFF.

The V and J genes are TRBV5-1 and TRBJ2-5; TRBD2 is a possible D gene (5 bases). Trimming took off 2 bases at V and 2 bases at J, with 10 bases between the two ends. This CDR3 is 14 amino acids long. The germline V gene encodes CDR1 SGHRS and CDR2 YFSETQ. The CDR3, as DNA: TGCGCCAGCAGCTTTGTGTCGGGACAAGAGACCCAGTACTTC. Protein: CASSFVSGQETQYF. The complete variable domain, with remaining parts taken from reference TRBV5-1 and TRBJ2-5, reads KAGVTQTPRYLIKTRGQQVTLSCSPISGHRSVSWYQQTPGQGLQFLFEYFSETQRNKGNFPGRFSGRQFSNSRSEMNVSTLELGDSALYLCASSFVSGQETQYFGPGTRLLVL.

This clone appeared many times. In nucleotides, the CDR3 is TGTGCCTGGAGTTTGAGCTCTGGAAACACCATATATTTT. It yields the protein CAWSLSSGNTIYF. V gene TRBV30 combines with J gene TRBJ1-3; D unclear. This CDR3 spans 13 amino acids. Trimming stripped 2 bases from V and 0 bases from J, with 5 bases between. From germline, CDR1 is GTSNPN and CDR2 SVGIG (reference sequence).

The chain carries TRBV6-5 and TRBJ1-1, with 8 bases fitting TRBD1. The CDR3 is 14 amino acids. V dropped 6 bases and J dropped 5; count of bases not matched to a gene: 8. Per germline, CDR1 MNHEY and CDR2 SVGAGI. The CDR3 DNA sequence: TGTGCCAGCAGGAAGACAGGGGCGTGGACTGAAGCTTTCTTT. Encoded protein: CASRKTGAWTEAFF.

On this clone itself: Sequence at one end of the junction differs from germline and may be a read error. The chain employs TRBV7-3 and TRBJ2-5; no reliable D call. The CDR3 totals 13 residues. CDR1 SGHTA and CDR2 FQGTGA come from the germline V gene. The CDR3 bases are TGTACCAGCAGCCCCAGGATCCAAGAGACCCAGTACTTC. Translation: CTSSPRIQETQYF.

This clone was counted once. The chain uses TRBV27 and TRBJ1-2; D possibly corresponds to TRBD1 (5 bases). V was shortened by 4 bases and J by 7 bases, with 16 bases between the two germline ends. Germline assignment: CDR1 MNHEY and CDR2 SMNVEV (reference sequence). This CDR3 is built from 14 residues. In DNA form, the CDR3 reads TGTGCCAGCAGTTCCGACAGCTCCGGCGGTGGCTACACCTTC. Protein: CASSSDSSGGGYTF.

This chain connects TRBV7-8 to TRBJ2-5; D remains ambiguous. The CDR3 totals 15 residues. V dropped 1 base and J dropped 5 bases, with 14 bases sitting between them. Germline CDR1 SGHVS, CDR2 FQNEAQ. In DNA, the CDR3 is TGTGCCAGCAGCTTAGGGGCAGGATTCGGGGAGACCCAGTACTTC. This encodes CASSLGAGFGETQYF.

This chain connects TRBV28 to TRBJ2-7; 7 positions agree with TRBD1. The CDR3 is 13 amino acids. CDR1 and CDR2 from the germline V gene are MDHEN and SYDVKM. Unmatched junction bases numbered 6, after V lost 7 bases and J lost 3 bases. CDR3 sequence reads: CASIPPGGYEQYF. CDR3 DNA sequence: TGTGCCAGCATTCCTCCAGGGGGCTACGAGCAGTACTTC.

This clone was recorded only once. The chain recombines TRBV4-2 with TRBJ2-2; D uncertain. Germline V lookup: CDR1 LGHNA, CDR2 YNFKEQ. V lost 4 bases to trimming and J lost 7 bases, with 4 bases between them. This CDR3 spans 11 amino acids. The CDR3 region is CASSLVGELFF. Written as DNA, the CDR3 is TGTGCCAGCAGCCTTGTCGGGGAGCTGTTTTTT.

The J gene is TRBJ2-3, the V gene TRBV2, with TRBD2 matching over 8 bases. CDR1 is SNHLY, CDR2 FYNNEI, per germline. This CDR3 contains 16 residues. V lost 1 base, J lost 5 bases, and 8 bases stayed unmatched. The chain's CDR3 is CASSEVTGLVGDTQYF. In DNA, the CDR3 is TGTGCCAGCAGTGAAGTTACGGGACTAGTAGGAGATACGCAGTATTTT.

V gene TRBV28 combines with J gene TRBJ2-5, with D possibly being TRBD1 (8 bases). The germline V gene encodes CDR1 MDHEN and CDR2 SYDVKM. The germline V and J ends were trimmed by 5 bases and 4 bases, with 17 bases remaining between them. The CDR3 length is 15 residues. The CDR3 nucleotides are TGTGCCAGCAGTAGATACAGGGGGGGGGTAGAGACCCAGTACTTC. Its translation is CASSRYRGGVETQYF.

With respect to this clone: Distinct nucleotide sequences in the sample also encode this CDR3. The V call is TRBV5-1, the J call TRBJ1-3; 10 bases fit TRBD1. Germline V gene data show CDR1 as SGHRS and CDR2 as YFSETQ. The CDR3 loop spans 15 amino acids. V shed 2 bases, J shed 2 bases, and the junction held 1 base outside the gene matches. This CDR3 is CASSLGTGAGNTIYF. The CDR3 DNA reads TGCGCCAGCAGCTTAGGGACAGGGGCTGGAAACACCATATATTTT. Full variable domain (remainder filled in from reference TRBV5-1 and TRBJ1-3): KAGVTQTPRYLIKTRGQQVTLSCSPISGHRSVSWYQQTPGQGLQFLFEYFSETQRNKGNFPGRFSGRQFSNSRSEMNVSTLELGDSALYLCASSLGTGAGNTIYFGEGSWLTVV.

This clone has a single count. The gene calls are TRBV18 and TRBJ2-1; possibly TRBD1 for D (5 bases). CDR1 and CDR2 (germline): KGHSH, LQKENI. The CDR3 is made up of 15 amino acids. Trimming took 2 bases from V and 9 from J, leaving 17 bases between them. CDR3 loop: CASSPRVTGQGEQFF. The CDR3 nucleotides are TGTGCCAGCTCACCAAGGGTGACCGGCCAGGGTGAGCAGTTCTTC.

The rearrangement uses TRBV6-1 and TRBJ2-5; no clear D. CDR1 and CDR2 from the germline V gene are MNHNS and SASEGT. Trimming removed 7 bases from V and 5 bases from J, with 11 bases in between. The CDR3 sequence is 12 residues long. The CDR3 region has the DNA TGTGCCAGCACCGATGTAGGGGAGACCCAGTACTTC. It translates to CASTDVGETQYF.

Notes on this clone: A far bigger clonotype differs at one base, so this is likely a read error. V usage is TRBV29-1 and J usage is TRBJ1-1; 7 nucleotides line up with TRBD1. Germline CDR1 is SQVTM and CDR2 is ANQGSEA. The CDR3 is 14 amino acids. Germline trimming cut 8 bases from V and 8 bases from J; bases unmatched to any gene: 17. The CDR3 protein is CSIANRDSFLEAFF. The CDR3 coding sequence is TGCAGCATAGCAAACCGGGACAGCTTTTTAGAAGCTTTCTTT.

The J gene is TRBJ2-7, the V gene TRBV9; D may be TRBD2 (5 bases). The V gene's germline CDR1 is SGDLS and CDR2 YYNGEE. There are 12 residues in the CDR3. Trimming removed 4 bases from V and 5 bases from J, with 10 bases in between. Here the CDR3 DNA reads TGTGCCAGCAGCCCTATGGGAGACGAGCAGTACTTC. Translating gives CASSPMGDEQYF.

This sequence joins TRBV11-3 and TRBJ2-3; D is possibly TRBD2 (5 bases). With 5 bases removed from V and 2 bases from J, the gap between germline ends came to 14 bases. CDR1 SGHNT and CDR2 YENEEA come from the germline V gene. The CDR3 contains 15 residues. CDR3 bases: TGTGCCAGCAGCCGGGGTTCCCGGACCACAGATACGCAGTATTTT. Translated: CASSRGSRTTDTQYF.

The chain uses TRBV10-3 and TRBJ1-3, with a weak D call TRBD1 (5 bases). The V end was cut by 6 bases, the J end by 4 bases, with 16 bases between. There are 15 residues in the CDR3. Per the germline V gene, CDR1 is ENHRY and CDR2 is SYGVKD. The CDR3 DNA reads as TGTGCCATCAGAGATGGGACGGCAGGAGGAAACACCATATATTTT. Amino acids: CAIRDGTAGGNTIYF.

This sequence joins TRBV9 and TRBJ1-3; TRBD1 aligns across 7 bases. V shed 0 bases and J 3 bases; nucleotides not matched to a gene: 3. The CDR3 totals 15 residues. Germline lookup yields CDR1 SGDLS and CDR2 YYNGEE. The CDR3 reads CASSVDRGSGNTIYF. The CDR3 DNA sequence: TGTGCCAGCAGCGTAGACAGGGGAAGTGGAAACACCATATATTTT.

The V and J genes are TRBV19 and TRBJ1-2, with D tentatively TRBD1 (5 bases). The length of the CDR3 is 14 residues. Trimming stripped 3 bases from V and 8 bases from J, with 16 bases between. Germline V gene data show CDR1 as LNHDA and CDR2 as SQIVND (reference sequence). The CDR3 DNA sequence: TGTGCCAGTAGTATTCTAACAATCAGGGACGGCTACACCTTC. Protein: CASSILTIRDGYTF.